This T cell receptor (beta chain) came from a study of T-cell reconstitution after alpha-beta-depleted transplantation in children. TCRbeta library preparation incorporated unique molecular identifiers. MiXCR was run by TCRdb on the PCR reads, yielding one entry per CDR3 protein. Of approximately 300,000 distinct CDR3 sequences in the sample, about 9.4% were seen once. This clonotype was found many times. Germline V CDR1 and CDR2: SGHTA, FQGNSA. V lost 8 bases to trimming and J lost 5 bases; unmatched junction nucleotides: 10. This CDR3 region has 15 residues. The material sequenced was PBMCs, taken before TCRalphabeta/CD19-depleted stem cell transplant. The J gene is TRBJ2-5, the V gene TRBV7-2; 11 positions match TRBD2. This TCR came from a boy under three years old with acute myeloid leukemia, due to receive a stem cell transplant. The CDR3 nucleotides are TGTGCCAGCCTTAGCGGGGGGGCAGCTGGGGAGACCCAGTACTTC. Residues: CASLSGGAAGETQYF. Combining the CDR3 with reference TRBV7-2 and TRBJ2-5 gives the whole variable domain GAGVSQSPSNKVTEKGKDVELRCDPISGHTALYWYRQSLGQGLEFLIYFQGNSAPDKSGLPSDRFSAERTGGSVSTLTIQRTQQEDSAVYLCASLSGGAAGETQYFGPGTRLLVL.